Below are 20 T cell receptor beta chains sequenced from a single sample in a study of T-cell memory formation after mild COVID-19. TCRdb re-called the 5' RACE reads with MiXCR, one entry per CDR3 protein. The repertoire holds some 31,000 distinct CDR3 sequences, 12% seen once, with around 15% in the top ten. Input material: PBMCs or a T cell subset sorted from them (not recorded which). The receptors stem from an adult woman who had mild COVID-19 (a few samples of this study predate the infection). Cell type and time point are not known.

This clonotype has ten or more counts. The chain couples TRBV4-1 to TRBJ2-5; 10 bases align to TRBD2. Germline lookup yields CDR1 MGHRA and CDR2 YSYEKL. The CDR3 is 18 residues long. Unmatched junction bases numbered 14, after V lost 0 bases and J lost 7 bases. The CDR3 coding sequence is TGCGCCAGCAGCCAAGAATCAAGCGGGGGGGCCCATTCAGGGACCCAGTACTTC. The encoded protein is CASSQESSGGAHSGTQYF.

This clonotype has more than one count but fewer than ten. The genes are TRBV6-5 and TRBJ1-4, with D possibly being TRBD1 (6 bases). V shed 0 bases and J shed 7 bases, with 12 bases lying between them. Germline assignment: CDR1 MNHEY and CDR2 SVGAGI. This CDR3 is 15 amino acids long. The CDR3 is CASSYSPGGGEKLFF. DNA of the CDR3: TGTGCCAGCAGTTACTCGCCGGGGGGCGGTGAAAAACTGTTTTTT.

This clonotype came up many times. The chain carries TRBV20-1 and TRBJ1-3; TRBD1 matches 8 bases. Trimming at V came to 4 bases and at J to 4 bases, leaving 6 bases not matched to a gene. The CDR3 consists of 14 residues. Germline CDR1 and CDR2: DFQATT and SNEGSKA (reference sequence). CDR3 region: CSAIQGAAGNTIYF. The CDR3 nucleotides are TGCAGTGCTATTCAGGGGGCAGCGGGAAACACCATATATTTT.

This clonotype was recorded many times. The V gene is TRBV6-2 or TRBV6-3, the J gene TRBJ2-1, with TRBD2 matching over 12 bases. Germline V gene lookup returns CDR1 MNHEY and CDR2 SVGEGT. V was pared by 0 bases and J by 3 bases, with 12 bases of the junction left unmatched. The CDR3 spans 20 residues. CDR3 residues: CASSYSSSGGAEGGYNEQFF. DNA of the CDR3: TGTGCCAGCAGTTACTCTTCTAGCGGGGGGGCCGAGGGAGGCTACAATGAGCAGTTCTTC.

This clonotype was seen repeatedly, ten times or more. V is TRBV12-3 or TRBV12-4 and J is TRBJ2-1, with 9 bases that match TRBD2. The CDR3 is 15 residues long. The ends lost 3 bases at V and 8 bases at J; junction bases unmatched: 8. The CDR3 loop is CASSLAGGPAYEQFF. DNA for the CDR3: TGTGCCAGCAGTTTGGCGGGAGGGCCCGCTTATGAGCAGTTCTTC.

This clonotype was seen at least ten times. V and J are TRBV7-2 and TRBJ2-7; 10 positions agree with TRBD2. CDR1 and CDR2 from the germline V gene are SGHTA and FQGNSA. The CDR3 sequence is 19 residues long. The J segment lost 2 bases and the V segment lost 5 bases, leaving 18 bases of the junction unmatched. CDR3 amino acids: CASSPLGETSGYGAYEQYF. As DNA, the CDR3 is TGTGCCAGCAGCCCCCTCGGTGAGACTAGCGGGTATGGGGCCTACGAGCAGTACTTC. Filled out from reference TRBV7-2 and TRBJ2-7, the complete variable domain reads GAGVSQSPSNKVTEKGKDVELRCDPISGHTALYWYRQSLGQGLEFLIYFQGNSAPDKSGLPSDRFSAERTGGSVSTLTIQRTQQEDSAVYLCASSPLGETSGYGAYEQYFGPGTRLTVT.

Ten or more counts support this clonotype. This sequence joins TRBV2 and TRBJ1-6; D uncertain. The CDR3 is 13 amino acids. Germline V lookup: CDR1 SNHLY, CDR2 FYNNEI. Trimming stripped 5 bases from V and 7 bases from J, with 9 bases between. The DNA for the CDR3 is TGTGCCAGCAGTACGCAATGGAATTCACCCCTCCACTTT. Protein sequence: CASSTQWNSPLHF.

In this sample, this clonotype turned up many times. The genes are TRBV9 and TRBJ2-3; D may be TRBD1 or TRBD2 (5 bases each). The CDR3 consists of 13 residues. V was clipped by 0 bases and J by 5 bases, with 7 bases between them. Germline CDR1 SGDLS, CDR2 YYNGEE. The CDR3 DNA reads TGTGCCAGCAGCGTAGGGGACCGAGATACGCAGTATTTT. Translation gives CASSVGDRDTQYF.

In its sample, this clonotype was seen many times. J is TRBJ1-3 and V is TRBV30, with TRBD1 identical over 9 bases. V dropped 0 bases and J dropped 2; count of bases not matched to a gene: 8. The length of the CDR3 is 17 residues. From germline, CDR1 is GTSNPN and CDR2 SVGIG (reference sequence). CDR3: CAWSVPGNRGPGNTIYF. The DNA for the CDR3 is TGTGCCTGGAGTGTACCGGGGAACAGGGGGCCTGGAAACACCATATATTTT.

This clonotype was found many times. The CDR3: CASSRSDMGFSGNTIYF. CDR3 DNA: TGTGCCAGCAGTAGATCGGACATGGGGTTCTCTGGAAACACCATATATTTT. The chain links TRBV12-3 or TRBV12-4 to TRBJ1-3; perhaps TRBD1 as D (5 bases). Trimming cost V 5 bases and J 0 bases, with 17 bases left between them. The CDR3 sequence is 17 residues long.

This clonotype was recorded at least ten times. The V gene is TRBV4-2, the J gene TRBJ1-1; no definite D call. This CDR3 is built from 15 residues. V was cut by 4 bases and J by 1 base, with 13 bases left in between. Per the germline V gene, CDR1 is LGHNA and CDR2 is YNFKEQ. CDR3 region: CASSRERRGNTEAFF. In DNA, the CDR3 is TGTGCCAGCAGCCGGGAGCGTCGAGGGAACACTGAAGCTTTCTTT.

At least ten counts were recorded for this clonotype. The chain has TRBV9 and TRBJ2-7, with 8 bases matching TRBD2. The CDR3 sequence is 13 residues long. V trimming: 4 bases; J trimming: 0 bases; junction bases outside the gene matches: 0. CDR1 SGDLS and CDR2 YYNGEE come from the germline V gene. The CDR3 DNA follows: TGTGCCAGCAGCCGGGGGGGCTCCTACGAGCAGTACTTC. This gives the protein CASSRGGSYEQYF.

Ten or more counts support this clonotype. The chain couples TRBV12-3 or TRBV12-4 to TRBJ2-7, with D tentatively TRBD2 (6 bases). The CDR3 totals 15 residues. V lost 1 base to trimming and J lost 2 bases, with 12 bases between them. The CDR3 DNA is TGTGCCAGCAGTTTAGGCCTCCCGGGGGCCTACGAGCAGTACTTC. Protein product: CASSLGLPGAYEQYF.

This clonotype was counted ten times or more. J is TRBJ2-3 and V is TRBV25-1; 7 nucleotides line up with TRBD2. The CDR3 totals 15 residues. Germline trimming cut 1 base from V and 4 bases from J; bases unmatched to any gene: 5. Germline-derived CDR1 and CDR2 are MGHDK and SYGVNS. CDR3 sequence reads: CASSESRGDADTQYF. CDR3 DNA sequence: TGTGCCAGCAGTGAATCTCGGGGGGACGCAGATACGCAGTATTTT.

This clonotype occurred many times. The V call is TRBV2, the J call TRBJ2-2; 9 bases fit TRBD1. J was trimmed by 2 bases and V by 10 bases; bases with no gene match: 8. CDR3 length equals 15 residues. Per germline, CDR1 SNHLY and CDR2 FYNNEI. CDR3 residues: CATPRGQGNTGELFF. DNA of the CDR3: TGTGCCACCCCCAGGGGACAGGGTAACACCGGGGAGCTGTTTTTT.

This clonotype was counted many times. The CDR3 bases are TGTGCCAGCAGTTTATCTGGGAGGCAGTTCTTC. Residues: CASSLSGRQFF. The genes are TRBV12-3 or TRBV12-4 and TRBJ2-1; tentative D call: TRBD2 (5 bases). V lost 2 bases to trimming and J lost 12 bases, with 8 bases between them. CDR3 length: 11 amino acids.

This clonotype occurred many times. V is TRBV21-1 and J is TRBJ1-2; the D call of TRBD1 is as the table states it, not checked on the DNA. TRBV21-1 is a known pseudogene. The CDR3 sequence is 16 residues long. CDR3 protein: CASSKNRVGGHYGYTF. The CDR3 DNA reads TGTGCCAGCAGCAAAAACAGGGTAGGAGGTCACTATGGCTACACCTTC.

This clonotype occurred many times. The rearrangement joins TRBV19 to TRBJ2-2; D gene unclear. This CDR3 is built from 14 residues. Germline values: CDR1 LNHDA, CDR2 SQIVND (reference sequence). Trimming removed 3 bases from V and 2 bases from J, with 7 bases in between. In DNA form, the CDR3 reads TGTGCCAGTAGTATTGTTTTTAACACCGGGGAGCTGTTTTTT. As protein: CASSIVFNTGELFF.

This clonotype was observed at least ten times. The V call is TRBV6-1, the J call TRBJ2-7, with a possible D match to TRBD2 (6 bases). Trimming shortened V by 4 bases and J by 1 base, and 14 bases separated the two germline ends. Germline CDR1 is MNHNS and CDR2 is SASEGT. There are 15 residues in the CDR3. CDR3 in DNA: TGTGCCAGCAGTGTAGGAGGGTCCCTATCCTACGAGCAGTACTTC. This translates into CASSVGGSLSYEQYF.

This clonotype was counted only a few times. One end of the junction varies from germline; a read error may be responsible. The chain joins TRBV5-1 to TRBJ2-1; D uncertain. Germline V CDR1 and CDR2: SGHRS, YFSETQ. This CDR3 comprises 12 residues. The CDR3 nucleotides are TGCGCCAGCAGCTCTTCCTTCAATGAGCAGTTCTTC. Residues: CASSSSFNEQFF.